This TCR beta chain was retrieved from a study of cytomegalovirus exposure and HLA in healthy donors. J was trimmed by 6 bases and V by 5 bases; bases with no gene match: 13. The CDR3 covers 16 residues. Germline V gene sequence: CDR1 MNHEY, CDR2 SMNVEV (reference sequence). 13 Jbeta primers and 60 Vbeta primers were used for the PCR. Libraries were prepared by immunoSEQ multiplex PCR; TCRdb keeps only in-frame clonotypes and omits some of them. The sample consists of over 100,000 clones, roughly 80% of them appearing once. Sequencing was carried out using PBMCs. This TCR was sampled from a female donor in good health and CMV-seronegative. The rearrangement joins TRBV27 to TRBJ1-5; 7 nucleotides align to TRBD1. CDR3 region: CASSPRPTGSSQPQHF. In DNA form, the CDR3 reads TGTGCCAGCAGTCCGCGGCCGACAGGGTCATCTCAGCCCCAGCATTTT.